This TCR beta chain stems from a study of T-cell reconstitution after alpha-beta-depleted transplantation in children listed by TCRdb under 2016. Concerning the study at large: Using TCR repertoire profiling, the study followed T-cell immune reconstitution in a quantitative way in children after TCRalphabeta/CD19-depleted allogeneic hematopoietic cell transplantation.

This clonotype was observed once. There is no known antigen for this receptor. Nothing much larger sits one base from this clone, and base qualities are not available. A single read constitutes weak evidence. According to the study, the label for this sample's treatment or condition signals: allogeneic hematopoietic cell transplantation with graft depleted of TCRalphabeta T cells and CD19 B cells. TCRalphabeta/CD19-depleted allogeneic hematopoietic cell grafts were given to the transplant recipients, all of whom were children. The library was made by PCR. The reads were generated on an Illumina HiSeq 2500. Molecular barcoding was employed in the preparation of TCR libraries, with unique molecular identifiers being used to normalize TCRbeta repertoire quantification. Clones were called with MiXCR by TCRdb after fastp trimmed the public reads at Q25, and only in-frame beta chains were retained. Rows are unified per CDR3 protein, each entry keeping the most common DNA and genes. Within this sample are almost 250,000 distinct CDR3 sequences, with 25% of them counted one time only. Roughly 2.7% of the sample comes from the top ten.

Overall study outcomes, separate from this receptor: In some patients, high TCRbeta diversity at day 60 was attributed to recipient T cells and intrathymic progenitors that had survived conditioning. The apparently early recovery of alphabetaT-cell counts about two months after transplant reportedly depended on only several hundred rapidly expanded clones that came from non-depleted graft cells. Over the following months the frequencies of hyperexpanded clones went down, and after one year T-cell counts and TCRbeta diversity were mostly credited to newly produced T cells.

In the germline V gene (reference sequence), CDR1 corresponds to MNHEY and CDR2 to SMNVEV. CDR3 length: 14 amino acids, cysteine to phenylalanine. CDR3 DNA only is kept here, 42 bases in frame from base 1. Clipping removes 5 bases from V and 4 bases from J, with 6 as the unmatched junction base count. The sample in question was PBMCs, obtained before TCRalphabeta/CD19-depleted stem cell transplant. The TCR was taken from a girl under 10 years old with Fanconi anemia, due to receive a stem cell transplant. The chain uses TRBV27 and TRBJ2-5, with 8 middle bases fitting TRBD1. The sequenced DNA: TGTGCCAGCAGTCCTCTTGGGACAGGAGAGACCCAGTACTTC. Translated, it reads CASSPLGTGETQYF.